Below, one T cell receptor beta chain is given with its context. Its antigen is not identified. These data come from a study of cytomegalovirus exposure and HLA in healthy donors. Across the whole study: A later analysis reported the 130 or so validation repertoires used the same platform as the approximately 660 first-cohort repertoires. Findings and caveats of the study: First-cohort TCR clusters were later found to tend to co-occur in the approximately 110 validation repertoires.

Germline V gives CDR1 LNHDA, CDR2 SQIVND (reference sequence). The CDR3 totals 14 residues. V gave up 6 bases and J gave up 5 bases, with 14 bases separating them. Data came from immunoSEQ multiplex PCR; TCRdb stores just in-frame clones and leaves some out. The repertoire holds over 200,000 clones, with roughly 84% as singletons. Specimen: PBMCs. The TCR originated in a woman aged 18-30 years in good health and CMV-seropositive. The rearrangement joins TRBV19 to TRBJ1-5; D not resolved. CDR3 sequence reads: CASSDTGAYQPQHF. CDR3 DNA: TGTGCCAGTAGCGACACGGGAGCTTATCAGCCCCAGCATTTT.